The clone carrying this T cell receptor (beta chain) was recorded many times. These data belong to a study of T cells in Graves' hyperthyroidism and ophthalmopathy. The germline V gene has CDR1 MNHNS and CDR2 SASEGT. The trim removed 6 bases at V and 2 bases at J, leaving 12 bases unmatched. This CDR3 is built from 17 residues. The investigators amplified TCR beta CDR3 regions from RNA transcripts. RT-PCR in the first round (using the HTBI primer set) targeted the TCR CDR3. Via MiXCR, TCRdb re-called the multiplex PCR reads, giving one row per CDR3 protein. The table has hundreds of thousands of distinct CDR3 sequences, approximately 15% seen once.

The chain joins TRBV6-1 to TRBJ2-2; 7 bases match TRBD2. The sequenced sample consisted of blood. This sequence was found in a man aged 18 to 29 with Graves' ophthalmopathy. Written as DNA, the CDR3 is TGTGCCAGCAGAAACGGGGCGGGAGCTCTCAACACCGGGGAGCTGTTTTTT. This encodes CASRNGAGALNTGELFF.